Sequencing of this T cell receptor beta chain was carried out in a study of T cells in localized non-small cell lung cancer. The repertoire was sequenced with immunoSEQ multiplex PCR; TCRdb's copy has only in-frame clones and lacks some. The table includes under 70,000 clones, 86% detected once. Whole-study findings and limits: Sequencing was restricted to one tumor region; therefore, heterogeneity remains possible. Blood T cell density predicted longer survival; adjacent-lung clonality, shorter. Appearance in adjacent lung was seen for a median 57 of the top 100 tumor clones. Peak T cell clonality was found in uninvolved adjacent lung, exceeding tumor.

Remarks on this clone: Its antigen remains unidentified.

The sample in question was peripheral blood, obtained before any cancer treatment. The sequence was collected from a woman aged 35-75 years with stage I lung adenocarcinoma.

The CDR3 sequence is CAWSVPGQGLNYGYTF. The CDR3 region has the DNA TGTGCCTGGAGTGTACCCGGACAGGGCCTCAACTATGGCTACACCTTC. The chain links TRBV30 to TRBJ1-2; 8 bases map to TRBD1. The CDR3 loop spans 16 amino acids. Germline V gene sequence: CDR1 GTSNPN, CDR2 SVGIG (reference sequence). Losses at the gene ends were 0 bases for V and 2 bases for J; bases not matched to a gene: 8.